These 21 T cell receptor beta chains originate from one sample sequenced in a study of T cells in narcolepsy. Assay: immunoSEQ multiplex PCR; the TCRdb copy retains only in-frame clones and omits some. The repertoire consists of about 13,000 clones, with around nine tenths occurring once and the leading ten covering 1.5% to 2%. Source material: CD45RA- memory CD4+ T cells from PBMCs. These receptors all stem from a human donor with narcolepsy.

This chain connects TRBV7-6 to TRBJ2-5, with a tentative D call TRBD2 (6 bases). Germline CDR1 and CDR2: SGHVS and FNYEAQ. Trimming pared 6 bases from V and 2 bases from J, leaving 19 bases between. The CDR3 totals 16 residues. CDR3 nucleotides: TGTGCCAGCAGTCACGAAGCATCGGGAGCTCAAGAGACCCAGTACTTC. This sequence encodes CASSHEASGAQETQYF.

CDR3 DNA sequence: TGTGCCAGCAGTTGGGACAGGGGGTCCCACGAGCAGTACTTC. It yields the protein CASSWDRGSHEQYF. The rearrangement links TRBV25-1 to TRBJ2-5; 11 bases agree with TRBD1. The J call may be in error: the DNA end matches TRBJ2-7 better. This CDR3 spans 14 amino acids. From germline, CDR1 is MGHDK and CDR2 SYGVNS.

The chain employs TRBV18 and TRBJ1-2; D perhaps matches TRBD1 (5 bases). Trimming pared 3 bases from V and 6 bases from J, leaving 14 bases between. The CDR3 contains 14 residues. Germline lookup yields CDR1 KGHSH and CDR2 LQKENI. The chain's CDR3 is CASSPSGAYDGYTF. The CDR3 region has the DNA TGTGCCAGCTCACCCTCTGGGGCTTATGATGGCTACACCTTC.

The chain is built from TRBV7-8 and TRBJ2-7; D uncertain. The CDR3 consists of 12 residues. The germline V gene encodes CDR1 SGHVS and CDR2 FQNEAQ. CDR3 sequence: CAITIGSYEQYF. CDR3 nucleotide sequence: TGTGCTATTACCATTGGCAGCTACGAGCAGTACTTC.

The chain has TRBV27 and TRBJ2-7, with TRBD1 matching 9 bases. J lost 7 bases, V lost 4 bases, and 8 bases had no gene match. The CDR3 spans 14 residues. The germline gives CDR1 MNHEY, CDR2 SMNVEV (reference sequence). The CDR3 loop is CASSWGQGSREQYF. Here the CDR3 DNA reads TGTGCCAGCAGTTGGGGACAGGGAAGTCGAGAGCAGTACTTC.

The chain uses TRBV30 and TRBJ2-2, with 13 bases that match TRBD2. Germline V CDR1 and CDR2: GTSNPN, SVGIG (reference sequence). With 7 bases clipped from V and 8 bases from J, the junction kept 13 bases outside the gene matches. There are 16 residues in the CDR3. The CDR3 protein is CASPGALLAGGGELFF. DNA of the CDR3: TGTGCCTCTCCAGGGGCCCTACTAGCGGGAGGGGGGGAGCTGTTTTTT. The whole variable domain, remainder taken from reference TRBV30 and TRBJ2-2, is SQTIHQWPATLVQPVGSPLSLECTVEGTSNPNLYWYRQAAGRGLQLLFYSVGIGQISSEVPQNLSASRPQDRQFILSSKKLLLSDSGFYLCASPGALLAGGGELFFGEGSRLTVL.

V is TRBV7-2 and J is TRBJ1-1; D not certain. This CDR3 is built from 13 residues. Germline V gene data show CDR1 as SGHTA and CDR2 as FQGNSA. V was clipped by 4 bases and J by 1 base, with 7 bases between them. CDR3 loop: CASSWGGNTEAFF. As DNA, the CDR3 is TGTGCCAGCAGCTGGGGAGGGAACACTGAAGCTTTCTTT.

The rearrangement links TRBV2 to TRBJ2-1; 7 positions agree with TRBD2. This CDR3 is built from 17 residues. In germline, CDR1 is SNHLY, CDR2 FYNNEI. Trimming took 6 bases from V and 4 from J; bases not matched to a gene: 15. The DNA of the CDR3 is TGTGCCAGCAGGGGACTAACCGTCTCACCCGAATACAATGAGCAGTTCTTC. Translated: CASRGLTVSPEYNEQFF.

This clone was observed a handful of times. The V call is TRBV29-1, the J call TRBJ2-5; D uncertain. The CDR3 is made up of 10 amino acids. In germline, CDR1 is SQVTM, CDR2 ANQGSEA. Trimming removed 5 bases at V and 2 bases at J, with 3 bases between. The chain's CDR3 is CSVSQETQYF. Written as DNA, the CDR3 is TGCAGCGTTTCACAAGAGACCCAGTACTTC.

The chain has TRBV5-4 and TRBJ2-1; 13 nucleotides agree with TRBD2. Trimming at V came to 4 bases and at J to 2 bases, leaving 3 bases not matched to a gene. The CDR3 has 16 residues. Germline V gene data show CDR1 as SGHNT and CDR2 as YYREEE (reference sequence). CDR3 sequence reads: CASSPGLAGAYNEQFF. The CDR3 DNA follows: TGTGCCAGCAGCCCAGGACTAGCGGGAGCCTACAATGAGCAGTTCTTC.

This chain links TRBV7-8 with TRBJ2-1; TRBD2 matches at 11 bases. In germline, CDR1 is SGHVS, CDR2 FQNEAQ. This CDR3 has 20 residues. The ends lost 7 bases at V and 0 bases at J; junction bases unmatched: 17. CDR3: CASIGEGGTSGTLSYNEQFF. In nucleotides, the CDR3 is TGTGCCAGCATCGGAGAGGGGGGGACTAGCGGCACCCTCTCCTACAATGAGCAGTTCTTC.

This chain connects TRBV19 to TRBJ2-2, with a possible D match to TRBD2 (6 bases). Trimming took off 9 bases at V and 2 bases at J, with 13 bases between the two ends. The CDR3 sequence is 14 residues long. Germline V CDR1 and CDR2: LNHDA, SQIVND (reference sequence). CDR3 amino acids: CASGGIPNTGELFF. The CDR3 coding sequence is TGTGCCAGCGGGGGAATTCCAAACACCGGGGAGCTGTTTTTT.

The rearrangement joins TRBV7-9 to TRBJ1-5, with TRBD1 identical over 7 bases. Trimming at V came to 1 base and at J to 2 bases, leaving 5 bases not matched to a gene. The CDR3 totals 16 residues. Looked up from germline, CDR1 is SEHNR and CDR2 is FQNEAQ (reference sequence). The CDR3 protein is CASSLGTGSGNQPQHF. The CDR3 DNA is TGTGCCAGCAGCTTAGGGACAGGTTCTGGCAATCAGCCCCAGCATTTT.

The rearrangement uses TRBV2 and TRBJ2-5; 13 bases line up with TRBD2. The J call may be mistaken, given a closer DNA end match to TRBJ2-7. From germline, CDR1 is SNHLY and CDR2 FYNNEI. CDR3 size: 15 residues. CDR3 amino acids: CASRDGLAGVAEQYF. The CDR3 nucleotides read TGTGCCAGCAGGGATGGACTAGCGGGAGTGGCCGAGCAGTACTTC.

The chain links TRBV2 to TRBJ2-3, with 9 bases lining up with TRBD2. Germline V gene data show CDR1 as SNHLY and CDR2 as FYNNEI. The CDR3 runs 13 residues. J was trimmed by 1 base and V by 8 bases; bases with no gene match: 1. The CDR3 loop is CASRTSGTDTQYF. DNA of the CDR3: TGTGCCAGCCGGACTAGCGGCACAGATACGCAGTATTTT.

V usage is TRBV19 and J usage is TRBJ2-3; 9 nucleotides match TRBD2. V lost 4 bases and J lost 2; bases outside the gene matches: 4. The CDR3 is 15 amino acids. The germline V gene has CDR1 LNHDA and CDR2 SQIVND (reference sequence). As DNA, the CDR3 is TGTGCCAGTAGTAAGGTAGCGGGAGCCACAGATACGCAGTATTTT. This codes for CASSKVAGATDTQYF.

This chain links TRBV7-3 with TRBJ1-1; D possibly corresponds to TRBD1 (6 bases). The ends were cut back, 2 bases at V and 7 bases at J, with 11 bases in the middle. The CDR3 runs 13 residues. Germline CDR1 reads SGHTA; CDR2 reads FQGTGA. The CDR3 bases are TGTGCCAGCAGCTTATCAGGGGTTAATGAAGCTTTCTTT. Amino acids: CASSLSGVNEAFF.

The chain combines TRBV20-1 with TRBJ1-1; no firm D call. The V and J ends lost 3 bases and 7 bases respectively, with 6 bases between them. Per the germline V gene, CDR1 is DFQATT and CDR2 is SNEGSKA (reference sequence). The CDR3 is 10 residues long. CDR3 protein: CSARVSEAFF. The CDR3 bases are TGCAGTGCTAGGGTTAGTGAAGCTTTCTTT.

V gene TRBV29-1 combines with J gene TRBJ1-1; D might be TRBD1 (5 bases). CDR3 size: 10 residues. The germline CDR1 and CDR2 sequences are SQVTM and ANQGSEA. V was pared by 7 bases and J by 5 bases, with 8 bases between. CDR3 sequence: CSGGETEAFF. CDR3 sequence (DNA): TGCAGCGGGGGGGAAACTGAAGCTTTCTTT. The variable domain in full, with the rest retrieved from reference TRBV29-1 and TRBJ1-1, is SAVISQKPSRDICQRGTSLTIQCQVDSQVTMMFWYRQQPGQSLTLIATANQGSEATYESGFVIDKFPISRPNLTFSTLTVSNMSPEDSSIYLCSGGETEAFFGQGTRLTVV.

The chain links TRBV20-1 to TRBJ2-1; D remains unclear. Per the germline V gene, CDR1 is DFQATT and CDR2 is SNEGSKA (reference sequence). V lost 3 bases and J 10 bases, leaving 10 bases between the germline ends. This CDR3 has 11 amino acids. CDR3 loop: CSASIRGEQFF. The CDR3 bases are TGCAGTGCTAGTATCCGCGGCGAGCAGTTCTTC.

The V call is TRBV9, the J call TRBJ1-2; 8 nucleotides match TRBD1. The CDR3 consists of 14 residues. The V gene's germline CDR1 is SGDLS and CDR2 YYNGEE. Unmatched junction bases numbered 7, after V lost 4 bases and J lost 5 bases. The CDR3 sequence: CASSPQDRAYGYTF. For the CDR3, the DNA is TGTGCCAGCAGCCCCCAGGACAGGGCTTATGGCTACACCTTC.